This T cell receptor beta chain was found in a study of tumor-infiltrating lymphocytes in localized non-small cell lung cancer. Background on the study: Several tumor histologies, both smoking statuses, and some post-neoadjuvant chemotherapy samples were included.

The repertoire was sequenced with immunoSEQ multiplex PCR; TCRdb's copy has only in-frame clones and lacks some. Of over 15,000 clones in the sample, under 85% were seen once. Trimming cost V 5 bases and J 6 bases, with 10 bases left between them. The V gene's germline CDR1 is SEHNR and CDR2 FQNEAQ (reference sequence). This CDR3 is 13 amino acids long. This clone was recorded only once. The sequenced sample consisted of lung tumor tissue. The source of this sequence is a human donor with non-small cell lung cancer. This sequence joins TRBV7-9 and TRBJ2-2, with unresolved D. CDR3 nucleotide sequence: TGTGCCAGCAGCCTAGAAGGGCCCGGGGAGCTGTTTTTT. Its translation: CASSLEGPGELFF.